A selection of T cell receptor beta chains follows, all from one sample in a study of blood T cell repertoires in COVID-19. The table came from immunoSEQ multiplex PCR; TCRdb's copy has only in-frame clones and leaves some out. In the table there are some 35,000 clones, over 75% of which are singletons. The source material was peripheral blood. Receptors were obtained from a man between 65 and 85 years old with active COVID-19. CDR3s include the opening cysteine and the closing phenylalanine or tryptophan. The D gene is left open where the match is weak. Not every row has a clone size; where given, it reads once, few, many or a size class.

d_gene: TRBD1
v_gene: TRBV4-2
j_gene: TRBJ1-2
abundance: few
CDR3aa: CASSQLGQYSGYTF
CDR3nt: TGTGCCAGCAGCCAACTGGGACAGTATAGTGGCTACACCTTC

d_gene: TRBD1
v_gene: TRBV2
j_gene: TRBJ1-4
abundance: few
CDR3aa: CASSSGQLLSTNEKLFF
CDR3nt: TGTGCCAGCAGTTCGGGACAGCTCCTTTCAACTAATGAAAAACTGTTTTTT

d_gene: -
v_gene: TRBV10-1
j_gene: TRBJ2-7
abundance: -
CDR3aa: CASSSSRRGYEQYF
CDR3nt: TGCGCCAGCAGTTCTAGCAGGAGGGGATACGAGCAGTACTTC

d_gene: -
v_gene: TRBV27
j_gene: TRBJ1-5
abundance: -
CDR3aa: CASSFARGRNQPQHF
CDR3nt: TGTGCCAGCAGTTTTGCCCGGGGTCGCAATCAGCCCCAGCATTTT

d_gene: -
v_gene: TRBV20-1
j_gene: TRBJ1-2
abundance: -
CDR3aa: CSASTGGGYTF
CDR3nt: TGCAGTGCTTCGACCGGGGGTGGCTACACCTTC

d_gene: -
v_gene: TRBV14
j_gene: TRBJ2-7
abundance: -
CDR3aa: CASSQGRGTYEQYF
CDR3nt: TGTGCCAGCAGCCAAGGGCGGGGAACCTACGAGCAGTACTTC

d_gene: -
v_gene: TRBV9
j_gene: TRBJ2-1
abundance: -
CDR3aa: CASSVGDPLDEQFF
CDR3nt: TGTGCCAGCAGCGTAGGAGATCCCCTGGATGAGCAGTTCTTC

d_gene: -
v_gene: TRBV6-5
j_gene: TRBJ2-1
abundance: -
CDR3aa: CASSYSNPLGRGEQFF
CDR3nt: TGTGCCAGCAGTTACTCGAACCCTCTCGGACGGGGTGAGCAGTTCTTC

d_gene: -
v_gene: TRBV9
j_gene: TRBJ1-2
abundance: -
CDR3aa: CASSVEPWEGGYTF
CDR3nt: TGTGCCAGCAGCGTAGAGCCCTGGGAGGGAGGCTACACCTTC

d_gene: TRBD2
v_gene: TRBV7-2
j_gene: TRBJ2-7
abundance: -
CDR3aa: CASSLNGAWREGYF
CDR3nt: TGTGCCAGCAGCTTAAACGGCGCGTGGCGGGAGGGTTACTTC

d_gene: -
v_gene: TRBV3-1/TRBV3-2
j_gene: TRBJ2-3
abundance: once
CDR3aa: CASSQDRDFPRDTQYF
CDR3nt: TGTGCCAGCAGCCAAGACCGGGACTTTCCTCGAGATACGCAGTATTTT

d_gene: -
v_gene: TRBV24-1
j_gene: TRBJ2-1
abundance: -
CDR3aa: CATSTRWGGNEQFF
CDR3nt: TGTGCCACCAGCACAAGGTGGGGCGGCAATGAGCAGTTCTTC

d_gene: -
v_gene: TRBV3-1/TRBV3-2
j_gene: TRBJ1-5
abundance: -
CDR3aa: CASSQEVRLYQPQHF
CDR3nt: TGTGCCAGCAGCCAAGAAGTGCGTCTTTATCAGCCCCAGCATTTT

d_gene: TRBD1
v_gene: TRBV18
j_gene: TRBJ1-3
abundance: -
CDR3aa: CASSPLSGGQGAGNTIYF
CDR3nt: TGTGCCAGCTCACCACTCTCTGGCGGGCAGGGGGCTGGAAACACCATATATTTT

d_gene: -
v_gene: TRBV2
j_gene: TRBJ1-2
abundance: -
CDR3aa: CASNPDRNYGYTF
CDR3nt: TGTGCCAGCAATCCCGACAGGAACTATGGCTACACCTTC

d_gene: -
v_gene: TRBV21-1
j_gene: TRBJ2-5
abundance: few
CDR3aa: CAIGLAGGQETQYF
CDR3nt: TGTGCCATCGGACTAGCGGGAGGTCAAGAGACCCAGTACTTC

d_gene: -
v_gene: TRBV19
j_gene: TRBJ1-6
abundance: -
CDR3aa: CASRYKRDTYNSPLHF
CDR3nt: TGTGCCAGTAGATATAAAAGGGACACCTATAATTCACCCCTCCACTTT

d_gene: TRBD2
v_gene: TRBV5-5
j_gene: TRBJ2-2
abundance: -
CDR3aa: CASSLRVTSGRTGELFF
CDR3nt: TGTGCCAGCAGCCTGAGAGTAACTAGCGGGAGGACCGGGGAGCTGTTTTTT

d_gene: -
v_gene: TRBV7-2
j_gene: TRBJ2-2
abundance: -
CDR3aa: CAGRWGGLNTGELFF
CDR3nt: TGTGCCGGGAGGTGGGGTGGACTAAACACCGGGGAGCTGTTTTTT

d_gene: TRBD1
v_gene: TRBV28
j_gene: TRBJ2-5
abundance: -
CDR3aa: CASSYRPGTGTPSQETQYF
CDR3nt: TGTGCCAGCAGTTATCGTCCCGGGACAGGGACCCCGTCCCAAGAGACCCAGTACTTC

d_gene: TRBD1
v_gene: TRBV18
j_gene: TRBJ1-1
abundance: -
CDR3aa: CASSPIIGGENTEAFF
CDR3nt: TGTGCCAGCTCACCAATAATAGGGGGCGAGAACACTGAAGCTTTCTTT

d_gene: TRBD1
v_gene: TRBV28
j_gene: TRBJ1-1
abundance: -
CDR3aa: CASSSEYRGSTEAFF
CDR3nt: TGTGCCAGCAGTTCAGAATACAGGGGAAGCACTGAAGCTTTCTTT

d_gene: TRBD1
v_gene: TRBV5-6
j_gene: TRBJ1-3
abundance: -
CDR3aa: CASSFGTGLGNTIYF
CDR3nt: TGTGCCAGCAGCTTCGGGACAGGGTTAGGAAACACCATATATTTT

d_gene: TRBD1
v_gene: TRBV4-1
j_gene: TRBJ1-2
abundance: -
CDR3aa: CASSQDRTGHGYTF
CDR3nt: TGCGCCAGCAGCCAAGATCGGACAGGCCATGGCTACACCTTC

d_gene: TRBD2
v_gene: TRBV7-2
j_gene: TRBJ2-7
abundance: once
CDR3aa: CASSNAGRAYEQYF
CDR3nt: TGTGCCAGCAGCAATGCCGGGAGGGCCTACGAGCAGTACTTC

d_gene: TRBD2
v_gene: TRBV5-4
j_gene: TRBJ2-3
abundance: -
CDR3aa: CASRGGGIDTQYF
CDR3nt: TGTGCCAGCAGAGGCGGGGGAATAGATACGCAGTATTTT

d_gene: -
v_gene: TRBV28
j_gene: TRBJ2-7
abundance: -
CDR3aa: CASRSGGSGSSHEQYF
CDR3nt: TGTGCCAGCAGATCCGGGGGTAGCGGAAGCTCTCACGAGCAGTACTTC

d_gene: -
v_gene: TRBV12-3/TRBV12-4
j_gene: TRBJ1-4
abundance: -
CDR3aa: CASSSATNEKLFF
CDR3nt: TGTGCCAGCAGTTCCGCAACTAATGAAAAACTGTTTTTT